This TCR beta chain was identified in a study of cytomegalovirus exposure and HLA in healthy donors (dated by TCRdb to about 2017). A note on the overall study: According to an earlier analysis of 550 to 700 of the donors, roughly 180 million T cells yielded 117 million unique TCR beta sequences and 276 Gb of sequence data. An early release covering about 600 HLA-typed donors comprised roughly 300 gigabases of sequencing data and about 90 million unique TCR sequences. Along with the roughly 670-subject first cohort, a separate validation cohort of over a hundred different subjects was used. Among 300 to 450 genotyped donors of the cohort, an average of 235,054 unique TCR beta nucleotide sequences were sequenced per donor, roughly 20% of them non-productive. To predict cytomegalovirus infection status, the study combined high-throughput TCR immunosequencing, statistical association of individual TCRs with disease status, and machine learning. All discovery cohort repertoires had been generated using a single sequencing platform. Alongside the repertoire data, information on donor age, sex, ethnicity and CMV serostatus was compiled. Among the roughly 400 genotyped donors, around 81% belonged to the genetic ancestry cluster associated with self-reported Caucasian donors. Typing coverage varied by locus: about 620-640 donors for A, B, C, DRB1 and DQB1; about 520 for DQA1; around 570 for DPA1; approximately 490 for DPB1. The study profiled the T cell repertoires of 500 to 800 subjects by immunosequencing and related them to cytomegalovirus serostatus. HLA typing included class I and class II loci at four-digit resolution. An earlier analysis of 587 of the donors applied high-throughput TCR beta sequencing to assess whether each TCR beta V gene segment acted as functional or pseudogenic. In a later analysis, previously published TCR beta repertoires from roughly 710 donors were re-analyzed and high-resolution HLA genotyping was added so that TCR occurrence patterns could be studied. Genome-wide SNP genotypes for about 55% of the 666 donors were used in a later genetic analysis, which treated that subset as a discovery cohort. The aim of the study was to test whether cataloging public T cell receptors could identify signatures of past pathogen exposure. Roughly 5 DR-DQ haplotypes were treated as single units for association and clustering because of strong linkage in the cohort. Rather than using new phenotypic data, the later analysis identified candidate immune exposures from TCR beta sequences and from how often those sequences occurred across donors.

The cohort consisted of fewer than 700 healthy bone marrow donors. Cohort members were all nominally healthy when sampled, although unrecorded immune exposures were likely present. The donor tested CMV seropositive and was one of the 289 seropositive cohort members. Every donor gave a peripheral blood sample, and the peripheral blood mononuclear cells from that sample were used for TCR beta sequencing. The Qiagen DNeasy Blood Extraction Kit was used to extract genomic DNA from the blood cell samples. The library was made by the immunoSEQ multiplex PCR assay. For the multiplex PCR, a mixture combining 60 forward primers for TCR Vbeta segments and 13 reverse primers for TCR Jbeta segments was used. The CDR3 region of rearranged TCR beta genes was amplified from genomic DNA by a multiplex PCR assay. On the Illumina HiSeq System, the amplified TCR beta libraries were sequenced as 87-base-pair reads. On the study's bioinformatics: In a later analysis, some 80 million unique TCR beta chains were counted across the roughly 610 repertoires, and around 10 million of these chains were shared by at least two donors. A nearest-neighbor algorithm error-corrected the raw reads and collapsed the reads into unique sequences, merging closely related sequences to remove PCR and sequencing errors. V, D and J gene segments were assigned by aligning CDR3 sequences to IMGT reference sequences. Each retained sequence needed at least a six-nucleotide match to both a V gene segment and a J gene segment. A rearrangement counted as productive if the CDR3 had no stop codons and remained in frame with V and J, and every other rearrangement counted as non-productive. Following IMGT convention, CDR3 was defined as the stretch from the second conserved V-encoded cysteine up to the conserved J-encoded phenylalanine. Sequences without an unambiguous match to a single V gene segment were excluded from the earlier analysis of approximately 560 of the donors. An earlier analysis of about 600 of the donors called V segments functional above 56.7% productive rearrangements and segregating when the between-donor standard deviation exceeded 5%. A statistical classification framework was built to diagnose cytomegalovirus status from the catalog of TCR beta chain sequences. V and J gene assignment, in a later analysis, came from comparing TCR nucleotide sequences with IMGT/GENE-DB human TR gene sequences. In a later analysis, CDR3 sequences and most-parsimonious VDJ recombination scenarios were assigned using the TCRdist pipeline. A later analysis defined each TCR beta chain by its CDR3 amino acid sequence plus V-gene family, and excluded reads lacking a unique V-gene family. To address suspected cross-contamination and a sequencing artifact, a later analysis removed some 620 highly shared, low-generation-probability nucleotide sequences. In a later analysis, a clonal expansion index was calculated for each public chain from normalized within-repertoire ranks of inferred template counts. In a later analysis, generation probabilities were computed with a VDJ recombination model fitted to out-of-frame rearrangements, and the resulting probabilities were checked against IGoR. In a later analysis, TCR-TCR, TCR-HLA and TCR-CMV co-occurrence was scored with hypergeometric tests, and a repertoire-size bias correction was applied to TCR pairs. In a later analysis, false discovery rates were estimated by permuting HLA or CMV assignments 20 times. In a later analysis, co-occurring TCRs were grouped using DBSCAN, and TCRdist sequence similarity was added for clustering within HLA-allele-positive subsets. For co-occurrence clustering, repertoires with fewer than 30,000 or more than 120,000 public chains were excluded, along with roughly 5 repertoires with anomalous nucleotide sharing. This immuneACCESS table, as held by TCRdb, lists in-frame sequences with V and J called but not all clones. Of the missing ones, under half trace to an unresolved V gene in checked studies; the others have no known cause. V, J and clone size are taken as reported in that table, and D and trimming were inferred from the DNA itself. The sample table contains about 210,000 clones; only one count was recorded for 82% of them. About 6.4% of the sample belongs to the ten largest clones.

The junction carries 6 bases between V and J, which are trimmed by 0 bases and 7 bases respectively. Inclusive of the bounding cysteine and phenylalanine, the CDR3 is 12 residues long. The kept DNA is CDR3 alone, 36 bases in frame from the first base. The germline V gene (reference sequence) sets CDR1 to LNHNV and CDR2 to YYDKDF. Here is what the overall study found, with its caveats: Because some donors lacked HLA typing at each locus, the association tests relied only on the typed subset. A further reported finding was that TCR beta sequences accurately predicted the HLA-A and HLA-B alleles for most subjects in the first cohort. Across donors, most TCR sequences were observed very rarely, whereas some public TCRs were present in many individuals. Correlated functional status among segregating V segments might be attributable to linkage disequilibrium, but an unknown experimental factor could not be ruled out. The classifier was reported to diagnose cytomegalovirus status with high specificity and sensitivity in both the original cohort and the validation cohort. In the study, 164 TCR beta chains were listed as associated with cytomegalovirus. A later analysis found that most CMV-associated TCR beta chains appeared HLA-restricted, with HLA associations seemingly driven largely by CMV exposure. Immune exposure information for the cohort was limited to CMV serostatus. In a later analysis, HLA-associated TCR beta chains were found to be more clonally expanded and to have lower generation probabilities than equally common non-associated chains. The cohort was sequenced for TCR beta chains only, and without alpha or paired-chain data the features that could be detected were limited. Compared with the approximately 700-donor mean, donors in an Asian-associated ancestry cluster had fewer N-insertions in productive TCRs, according to a later genetic analysis. Presence/absence analyses assumed roughly uniform sequencing depth across donors, an assumption that may not hold. Because counts were too low, roughly 16 rarely observed V segments, including chromosome 9 orphons, were left out of the earlier analysis of a few hundred of the donors. When HLA alleles, especially DR and DQ, strongly co-occurred, attributing TCR associations to individual alleles was difficult. The authors suggested that the approach could potentially be extended to other disease states and immunological phenotypes. In a later genetic analysis, a missense DCLRE1C variant was associated with V-gene and J-gene trimming of TCR beta chains, and the association was replicated in an independent cohort. Three of the identified cytomegalovirus-associated TCR beta chains were confirmed in vitro to be specific for cytomegalovirus antigens. A group of highly shared sequence variants was considered likely to be a technical artifact of the sequencing pipeline. A later analysis reported that several top co-occurrence clusters appeared linked to parvovirus B19, influenza, CMV and Epstein-Barr virus. In a later analysis, the rate of TCR association differed among HLA loci, with DRB1 alleles having the most associated TCRs and HLA-C alleles having the fewest. In an earlier analysis of some 540 of the donors, most TCR beta V segments appeared in productive rearrangements about 87% or about 30% of the time, broadly matching IMGT annotations. Because the 87-base-pair reads could not distinguish some IMGT-functional V segments, including TRBV6-2 and TRBV6-3, those segments were excluded. A later analysis associated roughly 17,000 TCR beta sequences with specific HLA alleles at a false discovery rate of 0.05.

Note on this clone: Its cognate antigen has yet to be identified. No much larger clone is present one base from it, and per-base qualities are unavailable.

The specimen was PBMCs. The TCR originated in a man in his forties in good health and CMV-seropositive. The receptor chain draws on TRBV15 and TRBJ1-2; TRBD1 is a possible D gene, resting on 5 matching bases. The CDR3 protein: CATSRDRVGYTF. The DNA sequence follows: TGTGCCACCAGCAGAGACAGGGTTGGCTACACCTTC.